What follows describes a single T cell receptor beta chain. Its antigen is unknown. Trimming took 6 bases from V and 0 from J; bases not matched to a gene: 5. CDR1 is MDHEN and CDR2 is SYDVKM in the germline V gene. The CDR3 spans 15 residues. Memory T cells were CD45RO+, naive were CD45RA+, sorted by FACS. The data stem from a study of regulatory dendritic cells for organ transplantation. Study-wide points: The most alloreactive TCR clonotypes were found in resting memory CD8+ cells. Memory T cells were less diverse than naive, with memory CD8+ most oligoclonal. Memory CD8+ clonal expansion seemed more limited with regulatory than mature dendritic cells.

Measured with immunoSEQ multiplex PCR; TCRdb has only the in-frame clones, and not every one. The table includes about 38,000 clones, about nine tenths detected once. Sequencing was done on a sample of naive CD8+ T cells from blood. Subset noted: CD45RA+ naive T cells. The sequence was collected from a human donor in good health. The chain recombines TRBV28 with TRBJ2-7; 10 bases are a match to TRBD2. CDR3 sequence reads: CASRTTSGTSYEQYF. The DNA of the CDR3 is TGTGCCAGCAGAACTACTAGCGGGACCTCCTACGAGCAGTACTTC.